This entry lists 10 T cell receptor beta chains sequenced from one sample in a study of blood T cell repertoires in COVID-19. Measured with immunoSEQ multiplex PCR; TCRdb has only the in-frame clones, and not every one. The repertoire holds around 120,000 clones, with 70% to 90% as singletons. Sequencing input: PBMCs or T cells enriched from blood (not recorded which). These receptor sequences come from a woman in her fifties or sixties who had recovered from COVID-19.

This clone was recorded only once. This chain connects TRBV27 to TRBJ2-7, with TRBD1 as a possible D gene (6 bases). CDR1 MNHEY and CDR2 SMNVEV come from the germline V gene (reference sequence). V lost 5 bases to trimming and J lost 3 bases, with 14 bases between them. The CDR3 length is 14 residues. CDR3 nucleotides: TGTGCCAGCAGTGCCCGGGACACCGGCTACGAGCAGTACTTC. Translated, it gives CASSARDTGYEQYF.

The chain recombines TRBV7-2 with TRBJ2-7; TRBD1 matches at 7 bases. Germline V gene lookup returns CDR1 SGHTA and CDR2 FQGNSA. V was clipped by 5 bases and J by 5 bases; unmatched bases: 9. The CDR3 is made up of 14 amino acids. DNA for the CDR3: TGTGCCAGCAGCCCCAGGACAGGTAGCAACGAGCAGTACTTC. It codes for CASSPRTGSNEQYF.

This clone came up a few times. The chain employs TRBV9 and TRBJ2-2; D might be TRBD2 (6 bases). The germline CDR1 and CDR2 sequences are SGDLS and YYNGEE. Trimming shortened V by 4 bases and J by 2 bases, and 15 bases separated the two germline ends. This CDR3 spans 16 amino acids. CDR3 residues: CASSHPRGLNTGELFF. The CDR3 region has the DNA TGTGCCAGCAGCCACCCCCGGGGGTTAAACACCGGGGAGCTGTTTTTT.

The chain has TRBV7-9 and TRBJ1-2; 7 bases agree with TRBD1. The CDR3 contains 15 residues. CDR1 and CDR2 from the germline V gene are SEHNR and FQNEAQ (reference sequence). V gave up 4 bases and J gave up 7 bases; unmatched junction bases: 12. This chain's CDR3 is CASSSTGQARGGYTF. DNA of the CDR3: TGTGCCAGCAGCTCGACCGGACAGGCCCGGGGTGGCTACACCTTC.

V gene TRBV27 combines with J gene TRBJ1-2, with 7 bases lining up with TRBD1. Germline trimming cut 8 bases from V and 3 bases from J; bases unmatched to any gene: 0. Germline lookup yields CDR1 MNHEY and CDR2 SMNVEV (reference sequence). The CDR3 spans 11 residues. For the CDR3, the DNA is TGTGCCAGCGACAGGGACTATGGCTACACCTTC. Amino acid sequence: CASDRDYGYTF.

The V call is TRBV11-3, the J call TRBJ1-1, with a possible D match to TRBD1 (5 bases). Per germline, CDR1 SGHNT and CDR2 YENEEA. V gave up 3 bases and J gave up 5 bases, with 10 bases separating them. This CDR3 contains 13 residues. The CDR3 DNA reads TGTGCCAGCAGCTTGGAGGGGCTAACTGAAGCTTTCTTT. Translated, it gives CASSLEGLTEAFF.

The chain combines TRBV24-1 with TRBJ2-3; D is possibly TRBD1 (6 bases). Trimming took 4 bases from V and 6 from J, leaving 13 bases between them. Germline loops: CDR1 KGHDR, CDR2 SFDVKD. The CDR3 runs to 14 residues. CDR3: CATSDKLTGDTQYF. For the CDR3, the DNA is TGTGCCACCAGTGACAAACTAACAGGGGATACGCAGTATTTT.

The V call is TRBV6-2 or TRBV6-3, the J call TRBJ2-2, with D unclear. Trimming pared 5 bases from V and 5 bases from J, leaving 9 bases between. Looked up from germline, CDR1 is MNHEY and CDR2 is SVGEGT. There are 13 residues in the CDR3. CDR3 region: CASSPRVTGELFF. CDR3 DNA sequence: TGTGCCAGCAGTCCCCGTGTTACCGGGGAGCTGTTTTTT.

About this clone itself: In the same sample, other DNA sequences code for this CDR3. The chain has TRBV3-1 (or the pseudogene TRBV3-2) and TRBJ1-2; D possibly corresponds to TRBD1 (5 bases). The germline CDR1 and CDR2 sequences are LGHDT and YNNKEL (reference sequence). V was pared by 4 bases and J by 3 bases, with 9 bases between. The CDR3 is made up of 13 amino acids. The CDR3 loop reads CASSPREDYGYTF. The CDR3 DNA reads as TGTGCCAGCAGCCCCAGGGAAGACTATGGCTACACCTTC.

The V and J genes are TRBV19 and TRBJ2-7, with 7 bases matching TRBD2. This CDR3 has 16 residues. V trimming: 1 base; J trimming: 5 bases; junction bases outside the gene matches: 11. Germline CDR1 is LNHDA and CDR2 is SQIVND (reference sequence). The CDR3 DNA reads TGTGCCAGTAGTATAGTACGGGGGGTCCTGGTCGACGAGCAGTACTTC. This gives the protein CASSIVRGVLVDEQYF.